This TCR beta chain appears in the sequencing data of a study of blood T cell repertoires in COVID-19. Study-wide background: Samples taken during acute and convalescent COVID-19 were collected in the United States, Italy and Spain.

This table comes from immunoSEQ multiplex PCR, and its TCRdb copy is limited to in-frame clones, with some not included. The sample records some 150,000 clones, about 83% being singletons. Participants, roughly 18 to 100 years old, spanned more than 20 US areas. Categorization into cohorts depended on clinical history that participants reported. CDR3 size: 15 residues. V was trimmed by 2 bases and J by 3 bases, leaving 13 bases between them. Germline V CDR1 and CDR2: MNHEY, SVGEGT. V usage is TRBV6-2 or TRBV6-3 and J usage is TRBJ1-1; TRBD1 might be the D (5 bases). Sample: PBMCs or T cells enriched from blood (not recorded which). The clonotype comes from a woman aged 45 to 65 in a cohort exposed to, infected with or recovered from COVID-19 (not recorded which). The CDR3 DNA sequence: TGTGCCAGCAGTTACGATGTGGCAGGGCACACTGAAGCTTTCTTT. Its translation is CASSYDVAGHTEAFF.